The 30 T cell receptor beta chains below come from one sample, sequenced in a study of shared clonotypes between healthy human individuals. This table comes from immunoSEQ multiplex PCR, and its TCRdb copy is limited to in-frame clones, with some not included. The data show approximately 1,000,000 clones, with about four fifths seen just once and about 0.52% held by the top ten. What was sequenced was memory CD4+ T cells from PBMCs. Stated subset: CD45RA-negative fraction. These receptors were obtained from a man aged 18 to 29 in good health. Some clones in this sample may be carry-over from other donors' samples.

This chain links TRBV28 with TRBJ2-5, with D possibly being TRBD1 (6 bases). V dropped 6 bases and J dropped 4 bases, with 18 bases sitting between them. The CDR3 has 15 residues. Germline V gene data show CDR1 as MDHEN and CDR2 as SYDVKM. The CDR3 DNA is TGTGCCAGCAGCCCCTGGGTGGGGGCCCGAGAGACCCAGTACTTC. It translates to CASSPWVGARETQYF.

The rearrangement joins TRBV5-6 to TRBJ2-1, with 11 bases that match TRBD2. The ends lost 0 bases at V and 2 bases at J; junction bases unmatched: 1. This CDR3 comprises 16 residues. Germline-derived CDR1 and CDR2 are SGHDT and YYEEEE. Written as DNA, the CDR3 is TGTGCCAGCAGCTTGGCGGGACTAGCGGCCTACAATGAGCAGTTCTTC. Translating it yields CASSLAGLAAYNEQFF.

This clone was recorded a few times. The chain couples TRBV4-1 to TRBJ1-2; D is unclear. Germline assignment: CDR1 MGHRA and CDR2 YSYEKL. The CDR3 consists of 14 residues. Trimming took off 0 bases at V and 7 bases at J, with 12 bases between the two ends. Here the CDR3 reads CASSQDPGIGGYTF. As DNA, the CDR3 is TGCGCCAGCAGCCAAGATCCGGGGATCGGTGGCTACACCTTC.

J is TRBJ2-7 and V is TRBV28, with D possibly matching TRBD1 (5 bases). From germline, CDR1 is MDHEN and CDR2 SYDVKM. V was clipped by 6 bases and J by 0 bases, with 15 bases between them. There are 15 residues in the CDR3. In DNA, the CDR3 is TGTGCCAGCAGGCGCGACAGAGCGAGCTCCTACGAGCAGTACTTC. This encodes CASRRDRASSYEQYF.

This chain connects TRBV5-1 to TRBJ2-7; 8 bases match TRBD2. V gave up 0 bases and J gave up 3 bases; unmatched junction bases: 8. CDR1 SGHRS and CDR2 YFSETQ come from the germline V gene. The CDR3 is made up of 16 amino acids. The CDR3 sequence is CASSLGVWGLVYEQYF. In DNA, the CDR3 is TGCGCCAGCAGCTTGGGAGTATGGGGACTAGTCTACGAGCAGTACTTC.

V is TRBV5-1 and J is TRBJ2-5, with 7 nucleotides matching TRBD1. Unmatched junction bases numbered 4, after V lost 1 base and J lost 4 bases. Germline assignment: CDR1 SGHRS and CDR2 YFSETQ. There are 14 residues in the CDR3. This chain's CDR3 is CASSLFDRAETQYF. The CDR3 nucleotides are TGCGCCAGCAGCTTGTTCGACAGGGCAGAGACCCAGTACTTC.

With regard to this clone: A much more abundant neighbour one base away suggests this may be a read error. The rearrangement joins TRBV30 to TRBJ2-1; no reliable D call. Trimming shortened V by 4 bases and J by 9 bases, and 13 bases separated the two germline ends. The germline V gene has CDR1 GTSNPN and CDR2 SVGIG (reference sequence). This CDR3 is built from 12 residues. The CDR3 DNA follows: TGTGCCTGGATTGACACGAGCCCTGAGCAGTTCTTC. This codes for CAWIDTSPEQFF. Combining the CDR3 with reference TRBV30 and TRBJ2-1 gives the whole variable domain SQTIHQWPATLVQPVGSPLSLECTVEGTSNPNLYWYRQAAGRGLQLLFYSVGIGQISSEVPQNLSASRPQDRQFILSSKKLLLSDSGFYLCAWIDTSPEQFFGPGTRLTVL.

The genes are TRBV7-3 and TRBJ2-7; D is unclear. The CDR3 loop spans 13 amino acids. Germline values: CDR1 SGHTA, CDR2 FQGTGA. Trimming pared 1 base from V and 4 bases from J, leaving 8 bases between. The CDR3 loop reads CASSLMWGYEQYF. DNA for the CDR3: TGTGCCAGCAGCTTAATGTGGGGTTACGAGCAGTACTTC.

The V call is TRBV28, the J call TRBJ2-5; tentatively, D is TRBD2 (6 bases). Germline loops: CDR1 MDHEN, CDR2 SYDVKM. CDR3 length: 12 residues. The germline V and J ends were trimmed by 7 bases and 4 bases, with 10 bases remaining between them. The CDR3: CASTGDRETQYF. The CDR3 DNA reads as TGTGCCAGCACGGGAGATCGAGAGACCCAGTACTTC.

The chain is built from TRBV2 and TRBJ2-5; the D gene is possibly TRBD2 (6 bases). V was cut by 3 bases and J by 5 bases, with 16 bases left in between. Germline V gene lookup returns CDR1 SNHLY and CDR2 FYNNEI. The CDR3 has 15 amino acids. The CDR3 sequence is CASSDADWREETQYF. Here the CDR3 DNA reads TGTGCCAGCAGTGACGCGGACTGGAGGGAGGAGACCCAGTACTTC. The entire variable domain, with the rest obtained from reference TRBV2 and TRBJ2-5, is as follows: EPEVTQTPSHQVTQMGQEVILRCVPISNHLYFYWYRQILGQKVEFLVSFYNNEISEKSEIFDDQFSVERPDGSNFTLKIRSTKLEDSAMYFCASSDADWREETQYFGPGTRLLVL.

V usage is TRBV27 and J usage is TRBJ1-2; D is uncertain. CDR3 length equals 14 residues. Germline assignment: CDR1 MNHEY and CDR2 SMNVEV (reference sequence). The V end was cut by 3 bases, the J end by 3 bases, with 11 bases between. The CDR3 DNA sequence: TGTGCCAGCAGTTTTGGGCGGTTCGACTATGGCTACACCTTC. Protein sequence: CASSFGRFDYGYTF.

This clone was counted once. The CDR3 nucleotides are TGTGCCAGCAGTTACGTAGCGGGGAACCCCTACGAGCAGTACTTC. It encodes CASSYVAGNPYEQYF. The V call is TRBV5-6, the J call TRBJ2-7; TRBD2 aligns across 8 bases. Germline V gives CDR1 SGHDT, CDR2 YYEEEE. This CDR3 has 15 residues. V lost 5 bases and J lost 2; bases outside the gene matches: 9. The full variable domain, in which reference TRBV5-6 and TRBJ2-7 provide the parts outside the CDR3, is DAGVTQSPTHLIKTRGQQVTLRCSPKSGHDTVSWYQQALGQGPQFIFQYYEEEERQRGNFPDRFSGHQFPNYSSELNVNALLLGDSALYLCASSYVAGNPYEQYFGPGTRLTVT.

The V and J genes are TRBV4-1 and TRBJ1-2, with D hard to call. CDR1 MGHRA and CDR2 YSYEKL come from the germline V gene. CDR3 length equals 14 residues. Between the trimmed V and J ends, which lost 4 bases and 4 bases, there was a span of 13 bases. CDR3 bases: TGCGCCAGCAGCCCACCCGGGGTTAGCTATGGCTACACCTTC. Residues: CASSPPGVSYGYTF.

The J gene is TRBJ1-5, the V gene TRBV28; D might be TRBD1 (5 bases). Per the germline V gene, CDR1 is MDHEN and CDR2 is SYDVKM. Trimming removed 7 bases at V and 3 bases at J, with 16 bases between. There are 15 residues in the CDR3. CDR3 sequence: CASTTDKIYNQPQHF. CDR3 coding DNA: TGTGCCAGCACCACGGACAAGATCTACAATCAGCCCCAGCATTTT.

The V gene is TRBV6-5, the J gene TRBJ1-1, with TRBD1 matching 7 bases. The CDR3 is 15 amino acids. From germline, CDR1 is MNHEY and CDR2 SVGAGI. Trimming removed 3 bases from V and 1 base from J; junction bases left unmatched: 5. The CDR3 nucleotides are TGTGCCAGCAGTTATGACAGGGCCTCGAACACTGAAGCTTTCTTT. Translating gives CASSYDRASNTEAFF.

In regard to this clone: The sample holds other DNA sequences that translate to the same CDR3. The V gene is TRBV5-1, the J gene TRBJ2-3; unclear D gene. Germline CDR1 reads SGHRS; CDR2 reads YFSETQ. V lost 1 base to trimming and J lost 3 bases, with 6 bases between them. This CDR3 spans 13 amino acids. CDR3 sequence reads: CASSLTGTDTQYF. In DNA, the CDR3 is TGCGCCAGCAGCTTGACCGGAACAGATACGCAGTATTTT.

This clone was detected only a few times. V is TRBV2 and J is TRBJ2-7; the D is unclear. This CDR3 contains 14 residues. Germline-derived CDR1 and CDR2 are SNHLY and FYNNEI. The V end was cut by 6 bases, the J end by 5 bases, with 17 bases between. DNA for the CDR3: TGTGCCAGCAGGCCGGACCTCCAGTCCCACGAGCAGTACTTC. Translating it yields CASRPDLQSHEQYF.

This clone was counted once. This chain connects TRBV28 to TRBJ1-4, with 10 bases matching TRBD1. The CDR3 runs 14 residues. Losses at the gene ends were 5 bases for V and 8 bases for J; bases not matched to a gene: 5. Germline-derived CDR1 and CDR2 are MDHEN and SYDVKM. Here the CDR3 reads CASSHGTGDEKLFF. The CDR3 DNA is TGTGCCAGCAGTCATGGGACAGGGGACGAAAAACTGTTTTTT.

The chain couples TRBV5-1 to TRBJ2-1; D is undetermined. CDR1 and CDR2 (germline): SGHRS, YFSETQ. The CDR3 spans 15 residues. Trimming shortened V by 8 bases and J by 0 bases, and 15 bases separated the two germline ends. Here the CDR3 reads CASSLSPSSYNEQFF. CDR3 nucleotide sequence: TGCGCCAGTTCGCTTAGCCCTTCCTCCTACAATGAGCAGTTCTTC.

The rearrangement joins TRBV5-4 to TRBJ2-5; D is undetermined. Germline CDR1 is SGHNT and CDR2 is YYREEE (reference sequence). V was trimmed by 1 base and J by 2 bases, leaving 9 bases between them. CDR3 length: 14 residues. CDR3 sequence: CASSLQLGQETQYF. The CDR3 bases are TGTGCCAGCAGCTTGCAATTGGGGCAAGAGACCCAGTACTTC.

The chain is built from TRBV4-1 and TRBJ1-2, with D maybe TRBD1 (5 bases). V was clipped by 0 bases and J by 7 bases, with 15 bases between them. Per germline, CDR1 MGHRA and CDR2 YSYEKL. The CDR3 covers 15 residues. CDR3 bases: TGCGCCAGCAGCCAAGAACCCCAGGGAAGTGGTGGCTACACCTTC. The encoded protein is CASSQEPQGSGGYTF.

The J gene is TRBJ2-1, the V gene TRBV7-9; D tentatively fits TRBD1 or TRBD2 (6 bases each). Per germline, CDR1 SEHNR and CDR2 FQNEAQ (reference sequence). This CDR3 has 14 residues. Trimming cost V 5 bases and J 2 bases, with 10 bases left between them. CDR3 sequence: CASSRGDTYNEQFF. CDR3 bases: TGTGCCAGCAGCCGCGGGGACACCTACAATGAGCAGTTCTTC.

In this sample, this clone turned up once. This likely traces to a read error, being one base from a far larger clone. The chain is built from TRBV7-7 and TRBJ2-3; TRBD2 matches 7 bases. This CDR3 spans 15 amino acids. Germline loops: CDR1 SSHAT, CDR2 FNYEAQ (reference sequence). J was trimmed by 2 bases and V by 2 bases; bases with no gene match: 4. The CDR3, as DNA: TGTGCCAGCAGCTTAAGTGGGAGGGACACAGATACGCAGTATTTT. This encodes CASSLSGRDTDTQYF.

The chain has TRBV2 and TRBJ2-7; 11 bases fit TRBD1. CDR3 length equals 14 residues. V was clipped by 6 bases and J by 5 bases; unmatched bases: 6. CDR1 and CDR2 (germline): SNHLY, FYNNEI. This CDR3 reads CASSWDRGEDEQYF. The CDR3 coding sequence is TGTGCCAGCAGCTGGGACAGGGGGGAGGACGAGCAGTACTTC.

This rearrangement joins TRBV28 to TRBJ1-2; 7 bases agree with TRBD1. CDR1 and CDR2 (germline): MDHEN, SYDVKM. Trimming took 3 bases from V and 6 from J; bases not matched to a gene: 7. The CDR3 is made up of 14 amino acids. The CDR3 region is CASSFPRQGDGYTF. In nucleotides, the CDR3 is TGTGCCAGCAGTTTCCCGAGACAGGGCGATGGCTACACCTTC.

The V and J genes are TRBV7-9 and TRBJ2-6; the D is unclear. The V end lost 2 bases, the J end lost 0 bases, and 11 bases lay between the germline ends. The CDR3 has 17 amino acids. CDR1 is SEHNR and CDR2 is FQNEAQ in the germline V gene (reference sequence). CDR3 in DNA: TGTGCCAGCAGCTTAAGTGGAATCGCCTCTGGGGCCAACGTCCTGACTTTC. It encodes CASSLSGIASGANVLTF.

The rearrangement uses TRBV2 and TRBJ1-1; D is unresolved. The CDR3 has 13 residues. V lost 7 bases and J lost 0, with 9 bases in between. The germline V gene has CDR1 SNHLY and CDR2 FYNNEI. In nucleotides, the CDR3 is TGTGCCAGCACCGAGGCGGTGAACACTGAAGCTTTCTTT. This codes for CASTEAVNTEAFF.

The rearrangement uses TRBV4-1 and TRBJ1-2, with D maybe TRBD1 (5 bases). V gave up 3 bases and J gave up 8 bases, with 22 bases separating them. Germline V CDR1 and CDR2: MGHRA, YSYEKL. The CDR3 is 16 amino acids. CDR3 DNA sequence: TGCGCCAGCAGCCAGGGACCTATAACAGAACTCGGCGGCTACACCTTC. Translating gives CASSQGPITELGGYTF.

The sample holds one count of this clone. The chain employs TRBV5-1 and TRBJ2-7; a weak D match, TRBD1 (6 bases). CDR1 and CDR2 from the germline V gene are SGHRS and YFSETQ. Trimming left V 4 bases short and J 6 bases short, with 11 bases between. The CDR3 loop spans 12 amino acids. This chain's CDR3 is CASSTGTGEQYF. CDR3 nucleotide sequence: TGCGCCAGCAGCACAGGGACGGGCGAGCAGTACTTC.

In regard to this clone: The sample has other DNA sequences that encode this CDR3 too. The chain employs TRBV7-9 and TRBJ2-3; TRBD2 is a possible D gene (6 bases). V was shortened by 5 bases and J by 3 bases, with 15 bases between the two germline ends. The CDR3 spans 15 residues. Germline loops: CDR1 SEHNR, CDR2 FQNEAQ (reference sequence). The CDR3 DNA sequence: TGTGCCAGCAGCCGAATGGGGGGTAGTACAGATACGCAGTATTTT. It translates to CASSRMGGSTDTQYF.